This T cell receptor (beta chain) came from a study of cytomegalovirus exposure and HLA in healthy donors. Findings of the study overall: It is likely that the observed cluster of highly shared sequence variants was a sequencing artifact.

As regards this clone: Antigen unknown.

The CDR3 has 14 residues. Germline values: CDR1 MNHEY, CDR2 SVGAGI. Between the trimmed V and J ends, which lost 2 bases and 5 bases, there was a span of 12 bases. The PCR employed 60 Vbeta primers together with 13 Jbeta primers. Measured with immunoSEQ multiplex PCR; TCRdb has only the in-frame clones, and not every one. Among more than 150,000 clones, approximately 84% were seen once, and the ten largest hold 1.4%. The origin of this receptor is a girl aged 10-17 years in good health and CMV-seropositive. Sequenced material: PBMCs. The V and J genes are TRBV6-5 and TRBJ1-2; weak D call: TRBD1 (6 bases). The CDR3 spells CASSYKQGEYGYTF. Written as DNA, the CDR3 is TGTGCCAGCAGTTACAAACAGGGCGAGTATGGCTACACCTTC.